The 2 T cell receptor beta chains given below trace back to one sample, sequenced in a study of blood T cell repertoires in COVID-19. TCRdb's copy holds only in-frame clones and misses some; the assay was immunoSEQ multiplex PCR. The sample has some 200,000 clones, around 85% seen once. Sequencing was done on a sample of peripheral blood. Every receptor here comes from a woman in her sixties or seventies with COVID-19, enrolled during active disease.

This clone showed up just a few times. Other DNA variants within this sample encode the same CDR3. The chain is built from TRBV7-2 and TRBJ2-3; a possible D gene is TRBD2 (5 bases). The CDR3 runs 13 residues. Germline lookup yields CDR1 SGHTA and CDR2 FQGNSA. The V gene lost 3 bases and the J gene lost 4 bases, with 8 bases spanning the gap. The CDR3, as DNA: TGTGCCAGCAGCTTCGATAGCGCAGATACGCAGTATTTT. As protein: CASSFDSADTQYF. The full variable domain, its missing parts supplied by reference TRBV7-2 and TRBJ2-3, is GAGVSQSPSNKVTEKGKDVELRCDPISGHTALYWYRQSLGQGLEFLIYFQGNSAPDKSGLPSDRFSAERTGGSVSTLTIQRTQQEDSAVYLCASSFDSADTQYFGPGTRLTVL.

V and J are TRBV4-1 and TRBJ2-7, with D uncertain. The CDR3 contains 15 residues. CDR1 and CDR2 (germline): MGHRA, YSYEKL. V lost 0 bases and J lost 3, with 12 bases in between. CDR3 protein: CASSQEAPSLYEQYF. CDR3 in DNA: TGCGCCAGCAGCCAAGAGGCCCCTTCGCTCTACGAGCAGTACTTC.